The clone carrying this TCR beta chain was counted a single time. Its antigen remains unidentified. This sample is part of a study of cytotoxic CD8 clonotypes in ibrutinib-treated CLL. Study information: Response sampling took place at median about 12 months of treatment, range 6 to 36.

J lost 4 bases, V lost 6 bases, and 1 base had no gene match. CDR3 length: 13 amino acids. CDR1 is LGHNA, CDR2 YNFKEQ, per germline. Sequencing was performed with immunoSEQ multiplex PCR; in TCRdb, only in-frame clones are kept and a portion is missing. This sample has tens of thousands of clones, with roughly 86% found just once. Study results and limitations: Lymph node repertoires were not studied, and sampling times were unmatched. Public clonotypes, found uncommonly, either contracted or stayed stable on treatment.

The chain combines TRBV4-2 with TRBJ1-5; 9 bases fit TRBD1. The sequence derives from a human donor with chronic lymphocytic leukemia. The source material was PBMCs, sampled before ibrutinib treatment. The CDR3 coding sequence is TGTGCCAGCAGAGGGACAGGGAATCAGCCCCAGCATTTT. It yields the protein CASRGTGNQPQHF.